This T cell receptor (beta chain) stems from a study of T-cell reconstitution after alpha-beta-depleted transplantation in children. Study-level results: The study traced high day-60 TCRbeta diversity in some patients to surviving recipient T cells and thymic progenitors. When one year had passed after transplant, most T-cell counts and diversity came from newly produced T cells. After transplant, at about two months, alpha-beta T cells were reportedly derived from several hundred expanded graft clones.

Points on this clonotype: Its target is not known.

Preparing the TCRbeta library involved the use of unique molecular identifiers. A single record per CDR3 protein comes from TCRdb applying MiXCR to the PCR reads. The data show more than 500,000 distinct CDR3 sequences, roughly an eighth seen once. The CDR3 is 15 residues long. V lost 8 bases to trimming and J lost 6 bases; unmatched junction nucleotides: 13. The germline CDR1 and CDR2 sequences are LGHNA and YSLEER. The source of this sequence is a female patient aged 2-9 years who had a stem cell transplant for aplastic anemia, so the T cells may come from the graft donor. The chain employs TRBV4-3 and TRBJ2-1; the match to TRBD2 covers 7 bases. The specimen comprised PBMCs, mostly from graft donor cells, sampled 180 days after TCRalphabeta/CD19-depleted stem cell transplant. The CDR3 protein is CASSVWGGSLNEQFF. Here the CDR3 DNA reads TGCGCCAGCTCAGTTTGGGGCGGGAGCCTCAATGAGCAGTTCTTC.